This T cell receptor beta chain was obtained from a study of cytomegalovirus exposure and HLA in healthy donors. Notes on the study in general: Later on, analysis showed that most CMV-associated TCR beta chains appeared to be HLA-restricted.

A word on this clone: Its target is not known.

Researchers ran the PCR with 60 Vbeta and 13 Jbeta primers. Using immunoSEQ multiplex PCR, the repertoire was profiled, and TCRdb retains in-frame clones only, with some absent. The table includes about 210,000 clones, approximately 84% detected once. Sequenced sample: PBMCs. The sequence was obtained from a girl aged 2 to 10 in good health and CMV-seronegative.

For the CDR3, the DNA is TGTGCCAGCAAGGGAGAGATCACCGGAACCTACGAGCAGTACTTC. Its translation: CASKGEITGTYEQYF. This chain uses TRBV2 with TRBJ2-5, with D maybe TRBD2 (5 bases). The J call is doubtful: the DNA matches TRBJ2-7 better. The germline V gene has CDR1 SNHLY and CDR2 FYNNEI. This CDR3 spans 15 amino acids.